Listed below are T cell receptor beta chains from one sample, sequenced in a study of OX40 agonist ivuxolimab in advanced cancers. Profiling relied on immunoSEQ multiplex PCR, and the TCRdb table lists in-frame clones only, not all of them. The data show approximately 77,000 clones, with less than 95% seen just once and roughly 11% held by the top ten. The starting material was CD4+ or CD8+ T cells sorted from blood, obtained in a trial of the OX40 agonist ivuxolimab. The receptors were sampled from an adult with an advanced solid tumor such as melanoma, head and neck, liver or kidney cancer. Both conserved end residues are part of each CDR3. Each record gives: clone size, V gene, D gene, J gene, CDR3 protein, CDR3 DNA. The D gene is left open where the match is weak. Rows give clone size only sometimes, using once, few, many, or a class for an expanded clone.

>-|TRBV29-1|-|TRBJ2-7
CSVDTPDPYEQYF
TGCAGCGTTGACACACCCGATCCTTACGAGCAGTACTTC
>-|TRBV6-1|TRBD1|TRBJ2-7
CASSGLQGASYEQYF
TGTGCCAGCAGCGGCTTACAGGGGGCCTCCTACGAGCAGTACTTC
>-|TRBV2|-|TRBJ2-7
CASSSGEVGYEQYF
TGTGCCAGCAGTTCAGGGGAGGTCGGGTACGAGCAGTACTTC
>-|TRBV10-3|-|TRBJ2-2
CAISESVGGTDFTGELFF
TGTGCCATCAGTGAGTCGGTAGGGGGGACTGACTTCACCGGGGAGCTGTTTTTT
>-|TRBV27|TRBD1|TRBJ1-5
CASSLGQYNQPQHF
TGTGCCAGCAGTTTGGGACAGTACAATCAGCCCCAGCATTTT
>-|TRBV19|TRBD1|TRBJ1-6
CASSIGQGVNSPLHF
TGTGCCAGTAGTATAGGACAGGGCGTCAATTCACCCCTCCACTTT
>-|TRBV27|TRBD1|TRBJ2-7
CASSFGTANYEQYF
TGTGCCAGCAGTTTCGGGACAGCCAACTACGAGCAGTACTTC
>-|TRBV7-9|-|TRBJ2-7
CASSLPQVGHEQYF
TGTGCCAGCAGCTTACCACAGGTGGGCCACGAGCAGTACTTC
>-|TRBV7-9|-|TRBJ2-4
CASSGAKNIQYF
TGTGCCAGCTCAGGGGCCAAAAACATTCAGTACTTC
>-|TRBV4-2|TRBD2|TRBJ2-1
CASSQERSGGVYNEQFF
TGTGCCAGCAGCCAAGAAAGGAGCGGGGGGGTCTACAATGAGCAGTTCTTC
>-|TRBV6-1|-|TRBJ1-2
CASSQDPANYGYTF
TGTGCCAGCAGCCAGGATCCAGCTAACTATGGCTACACCTTC
>-|TRBV13|TRBD1|TRBJ2-7
CASSSGDRGQYEQYF
TGTGCCAGCAGCTCCGGTGACAGGGGGCAGTACGAGCAGTACTTC
>-|TRBV5-6|-|TRBJ2-2
CASSEVGVLNTGELFF
TGTGCCAGCAGCGAGGTTGGGGTTTTGAACACCGGGGAGCTGTTTTTT
>-|TRBV5-1|TRBD1|TRBJ1-6
CASSVTGANSPLHF
TGCGCCAGCAGCGTAACAGGGGCAAATTCACCCCTCCACTTT
>once|TRBV10-3|TRBD1|TRBJ2-1
CAISESWTGGYNEQFF
TGTGCCATCAGTGAGTCTTGGACAGGGGGTTACAATGAGCAGTTCTTC
>-|TRBV27|TRBD1|TRBJ2-7
CASSLSGQGANDYEQYF
TGTGCCAGCAGTTTATCCGGACAGGGGGCGAATGACTACGAGCAGTACTTC
>-|TRBV13|TRBD2|TRBJ2-2
CASTFLLAGGELFF
TGTGCCAGCACCTTTTTACTAGCGGGCGGGGAGCTGTTTTTT
>-|TRBV19|TRBD2|TRBJ2-5
CASNLGGGAQETQYF
TGTGCCAGTAACCTGGGGGGGGGAGCGCAAGAGACCCAGTACTTC
>-|TRBV5-4|TRBD2|TRBJ2-5
CASSFRGGQETQYF
TGTGCCAGCAGCTTTAGGGGAGGGCAAGAGACCCAGTACTTC
>-|TRBV7-9|-|TRBJ2-1
CASSSGPNEQFF
TGTGCCAGCAGCTCGGGCCCTAATGAGCAGTTCTTC
>-|TRBV10-1|-|TRBJ2-7
CASSESLSYEQYF
TGCGCCAGCAGTGAAAGCCTCTCCTACGAGCAGTACTTC
>-|TRBV27|TRBD2|TRBJ2-2
CASSLGQRGLGGELFF
TGTGCCAGCAGTTTAGGGCAGCGGGGGTTGGGCGGGGAGCTGTTTTTT
>-|TRBV11-2|-|TRBJ2-7
CASSETGHSSYEQYF
TGTGCCAGCAGCGAGACAGGTCATAGCTCCTACGAGCAGTACTTC
>-|TRBV29-1|-|TRBJ2-2
CSVEDPRRALMGGGELFF
TGCAGCGTTGAAGATCCTCGCAGGGCCCTGATGGGGGGCGGGGAGCTGTTTTTT
>-|TRBV7-9|TRBD2|TRBJ2-3
CASSLYGGVTDTQYF
TGTGCCAGCAGCTTATACGGGGGGGTGACAGATACGCAGTATTTT
>-|TRBV27|TRBD1|TRBJ1-1
CASSFYLGQGWTEAFF
TGTGCCAGCAGTTTTTATCTTGGACAGGGATGGACTGAAGCTTTCTTT
>-|TRBV9|-|TRBJ1-1
CASSPPGPRLEAFF
TGTGCCAGCAGCCCGCCGGGACCCCGGCTTGAAGCTTTCTTT
>-|TRBV30|-|TRBJ1-1
CAWSVGGDTEAFF
TGTGCCTGGAGTGTAGGAGGGGACACTGAAGCTTTCTTT
>once|TRBV30|TRBD1|TRBJ1-5
CAWSGTGATQPQHF
TGTGCCTGGAGTGGGACAGGGGCGACTCAGCCCCAGCATTTT
>-|TRBV7-6|-|TRBJ2-7
CASSLAATSAYEQYF
TGTGCCAGCAGCTTAGCAGCCACGTCGGCCTACGAGCAGTACTTC
>-|TRBV18|-|TRBJ2-3
CASSPPRDGTDTQYF
TGTGCCAGCTCACCACCCCGGGACGGCACAGATACGCAGTATTTT
>-|TRBV7-7|TRBD2|TRBJ2-3
CASSLGLAGGCADTQYF
TGTGCCAGCAGCTTGGGACTAGCGGGGGGGTGTGCAGATACGCAGTATTTT
>-|TRBV30|TRBD2|TRBJ2-7
CAWSGLAGTYEQYF
TGTGCCTGGAGTGGACTAGCGGGGACCTACGAGCAGTACTTC
>-|TRBV10-3|-|TRBJ1-1
CAISDSGSEAFF
TGTGCCATCAGCGATTCAGGGTCTGAAGCTTTCTTT
>-|TRBV5-1|TRBD1|TRBJ2-7
CASNPLPTGGKMSSYEQYF
TGCGCCAGCAACCCTCTTCCCACAGGGGGCAAGATGAGCTCCTACGAGCAGTACTTC
>-|TRBV9|-|TRBJ2-7
CASSVGRWSSYEQYF
TGTGCCAGCAGCGTAGGGAGGTGGAGCTCCTACGAGCAGTACTTC
>-|TRBV4-2|-|TRBJ2-7
CASSQEILVTLYEQYF
TGTGCCAGCAGCCAAGAGATCCTGGTGACCCTATACGAGCAGTACTTC
>once|TRBV13|TRBD1|TRBJ2-7
CASSDRVRGRAYEQYF
TGTGCCAGCAGCGACCGGGTAAGGGGGCGGGCCTACGAGCAGTACTTC
>-|TRBV9|-|TRBJ1-4
CASSGKIDGANEKLFF
TGTGCCAGCAGCGGTAAGATAGACGGCGCTAATGAAAAACTGTTTTTT
>once|TRBV27|-|TRBJ2-5
CASSLQRQETQYF
TGTGCCAGCAGTTTACAGCGACAAGAGACCCAGTACTTC
>once|TRBV27|TRBD1|TRBJ1-2
CASSPITAAGGLDGYTF
TGTGCCAGCAGTCCTATTACGGCGGCAGGGGGATTGGATGGCTACACCTTC
>-|TRBV6-1|TRBD2|TRBJ2-7
CASSLGTSHEQYF
TGTGCCAGCAGCCTCGGGACTAGCCACGAGCAGTACTTC
>-|TRBV5-6|TRBD1|TRBJ2-3
CASSRGTGLSTDTQYF
TGTGCCAGCAGCCGGGGGACAGGACTTAGCACAGATACGCAGTATTTT
>-|TRBV7-6|TRBD2|TRBJ2-1
CASSSRPGTTDEQFF
TGTGCCAGCAGCTCACGCCCCGGGACTACGGATGAGCAGTTCTTC
>-|TRBV2|-|TRBJ1-3
CASSESPGAGNTIYF
TGTGCCAGCAGTGAATCCCCAGGGGCTGGAAACACCATATATTTT
>-|TRBV29-1|-|TRBJ2-3
CSVVQITDTQYF
TGCAGCGTTGTACAAATCACAGATACGCAGTATTTT
>-|TRBV27|TRBD1|TRBJ2-7
CASSPFPGGQGDYEQYF
TGTGCCAGCAGCCCTTTCCCCGGGGGACAGGGAGACTACGAGCAGTACTTC
>-|TRBV5-6|-|TRBJ2-2
CASSLALRGWTGELFF
TGTGCCAGCAGCTTGGCTCTCAGGGGATGGACCGGGGAGCTGTTTTTT
>-|TRBV6-1|-|TRBJ1-5
CASSAHRTDNQPQHF
TGTGCCAGCAGTGCCCACAGAACGGACAATCAGCCCCAGCATTTT
>-|TRBV6-4|-|TRBJ2-2
CASSEGLTGELFF
TGTGCCAGCAGTGAAGGTCTAACCGGGGAGCTGTTTTTT
>once|TRBV19|TRBD1|TRBJ1-1
CASSITGATEAFF
TGTGCCAGTAGTATAACAGGGGCGACTGAAGCTTTCTTT
>-|TRBV4-1|-|TRBJ2-1
CASSSDVAGINEQFF
TGCGCCAGCAGCTCCGATGTGGCAGGGATTAATGAGCAGTTCTTC
>-|TRBV9|-|TRBJ2-7
CASSVAGHPFSYEQYF
TGTGCCAGCAGCGTAGCGGGACACCCCTTTTCCTACGAGCAGTACTTC